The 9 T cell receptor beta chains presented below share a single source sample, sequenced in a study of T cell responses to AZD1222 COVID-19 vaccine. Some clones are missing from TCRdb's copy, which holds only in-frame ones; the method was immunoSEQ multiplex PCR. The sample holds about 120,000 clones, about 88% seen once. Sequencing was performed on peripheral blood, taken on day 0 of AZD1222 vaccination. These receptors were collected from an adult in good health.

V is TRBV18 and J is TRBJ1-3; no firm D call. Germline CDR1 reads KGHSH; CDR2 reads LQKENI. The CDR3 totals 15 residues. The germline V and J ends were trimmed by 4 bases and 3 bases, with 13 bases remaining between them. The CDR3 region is CASSHGFSDGNTIYF. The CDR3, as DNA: TGTGCCAGCTCACATGGGTTTTCGGATGGAAACACCATATATTTT.

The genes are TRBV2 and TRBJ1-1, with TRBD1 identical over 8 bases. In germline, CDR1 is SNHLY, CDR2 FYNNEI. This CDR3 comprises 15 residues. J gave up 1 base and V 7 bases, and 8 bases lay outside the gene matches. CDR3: CASIQTGARNTEAFF. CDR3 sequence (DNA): TGTGCCAGCATCCAGACAGGGGCGAGGAACACTGAAGCTTTCTTT. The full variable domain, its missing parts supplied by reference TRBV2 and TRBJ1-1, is EPEVTQTPSHQVTQMGQEVILRCVPISNHLYFYWYRQILGQKVEFLVSFYNNEISEKSEIFDDQFSVERPDGSNFTLKIRSTKLEDSAMYFCASIQTGARNTEAFFGQGTRLTVV.

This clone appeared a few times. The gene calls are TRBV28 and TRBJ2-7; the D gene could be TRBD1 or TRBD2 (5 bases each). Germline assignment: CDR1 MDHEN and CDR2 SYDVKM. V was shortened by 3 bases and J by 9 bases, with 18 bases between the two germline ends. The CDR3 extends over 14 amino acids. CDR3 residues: CASSLPPTGSGQYF. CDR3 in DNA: TGTGCCAGCAGTTTGCCCCCTACAGGAAGCGGGCAGTACTTC.

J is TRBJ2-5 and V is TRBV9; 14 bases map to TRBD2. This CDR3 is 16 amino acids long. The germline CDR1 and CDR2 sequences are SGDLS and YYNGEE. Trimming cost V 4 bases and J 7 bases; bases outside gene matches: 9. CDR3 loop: CASSPGLAGDGGTQYF. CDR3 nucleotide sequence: TGTGCCAGCAGCCCGGGACTAGCGGGAGACGGGGGGACCCAGTACTTC.

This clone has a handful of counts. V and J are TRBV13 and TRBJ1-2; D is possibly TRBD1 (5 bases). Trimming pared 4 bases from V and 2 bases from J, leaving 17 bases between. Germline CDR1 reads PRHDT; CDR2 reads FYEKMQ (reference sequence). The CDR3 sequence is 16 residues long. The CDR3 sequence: CASSYSGTSKNYGYTF. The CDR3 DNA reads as TGTGCCAGCAGCTACTCCGGGACCTCAAAGAACTATGGCTACACCTTC.

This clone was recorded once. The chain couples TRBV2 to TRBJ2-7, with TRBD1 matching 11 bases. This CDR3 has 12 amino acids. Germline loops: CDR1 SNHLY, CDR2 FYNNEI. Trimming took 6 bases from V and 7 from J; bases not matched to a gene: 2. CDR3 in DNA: TGTGCCAGCAGCGGGGACAGGGGGGAGCAGTACTTC. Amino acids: CASSGDRGEQYF.

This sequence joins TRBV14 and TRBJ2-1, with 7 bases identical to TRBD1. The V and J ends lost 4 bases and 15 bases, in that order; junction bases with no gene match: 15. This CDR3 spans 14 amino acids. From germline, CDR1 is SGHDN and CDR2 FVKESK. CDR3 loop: CASSLDRTQNLRFF. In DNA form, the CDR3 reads TGTGCCAGCAGCCTGGACAGGACGCAGAATCTACGGTTCTTC.

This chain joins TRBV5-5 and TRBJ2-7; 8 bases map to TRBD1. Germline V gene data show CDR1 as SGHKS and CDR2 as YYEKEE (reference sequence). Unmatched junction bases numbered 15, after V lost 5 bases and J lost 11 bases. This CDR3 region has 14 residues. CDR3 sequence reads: CASRPSGQAGVEYF. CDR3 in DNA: TGTGCCAGCAGACCGTCGGGACAGGCCGGGGTAGAGTACTTC.

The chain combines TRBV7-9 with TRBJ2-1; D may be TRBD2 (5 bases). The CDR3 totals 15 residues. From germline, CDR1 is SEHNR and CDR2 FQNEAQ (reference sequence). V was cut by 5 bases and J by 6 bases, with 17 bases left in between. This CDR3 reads CASSQGPRAGNEQFF. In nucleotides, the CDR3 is TGTGCCAGCAGCCAAGGTCCTAGGGCGGGCAATGAGCAGTTCTTC.